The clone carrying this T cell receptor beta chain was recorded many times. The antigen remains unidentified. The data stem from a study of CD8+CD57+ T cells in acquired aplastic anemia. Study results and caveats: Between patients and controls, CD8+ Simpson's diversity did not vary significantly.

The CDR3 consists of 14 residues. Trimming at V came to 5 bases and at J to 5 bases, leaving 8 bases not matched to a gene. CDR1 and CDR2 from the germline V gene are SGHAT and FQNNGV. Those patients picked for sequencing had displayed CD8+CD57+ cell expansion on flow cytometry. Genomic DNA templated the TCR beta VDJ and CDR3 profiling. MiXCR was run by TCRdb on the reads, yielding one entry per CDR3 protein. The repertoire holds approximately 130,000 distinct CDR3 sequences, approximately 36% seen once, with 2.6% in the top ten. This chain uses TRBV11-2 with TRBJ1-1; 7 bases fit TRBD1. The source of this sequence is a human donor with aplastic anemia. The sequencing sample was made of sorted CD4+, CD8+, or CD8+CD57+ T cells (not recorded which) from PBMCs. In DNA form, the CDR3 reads TGTGCCAGCAGCGGGCACAGGGGACGAACTGAAGCTTTCTTT. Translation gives CASSGHRGRTEAFF. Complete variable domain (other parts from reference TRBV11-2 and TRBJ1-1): EAGVAQSPRYKIIEKRQSVAFWCNPISGHATLYWYQQILGQGPKLLIQFQNNGVVDDSQLPKDRFSAERLKGVDSTLKIQPAKLEDSAVYLCASSGHRGRTEAFFGQGTRLTVV.